The rows below give T cell receptor beta chains drawn from one sample of a study of regulatory T cells in long-lasting Graves disease. One entry per CDR3 protein results from TCRdb running MiXCR on the multiplex PCR reads. Counted here are 450,000 or so distinct CDR3 sequences, roughly 23% occurring once; the ten biggest clones make up roughly 14%. The sample here was peripheral blood mononuclear cells (PBMCs), taken when the disease was refractory, from a patient treated with antithyroid drugs. The source of these receptors is a female donor with Graves disease. CDR3s include the opening cysteine and the closing phenylalanine or tryptophan. Fields, in order: clone size, D gene, V gene, J gene, CDR3 protein, CDR3 DNA. D genes are given only for firm matches. Clone size is not always given. Where it is, it says once, few, many or a class for expanded clones.

clone_size: many; d_call: .; v_call: TRBV10-3; j_call: TRBJ2-7; cdr3_aa: CAISDSASWSPKTYEQYF; cdr3_nt: TGTGCCATCAGTGACTCGGCCTCCTGGTCTCCAAAAACCTACGAGCAGTACTTC
clone_size: many; d_call: TRBD2; v_call: TRBV11-2; j_call: TRBJ2-2; cdr3_aa: CASSPLAANTGELFF; cdr3_nt: TGTGCCAGCAGCCCACTAGCGGCGAACACCGGGGAGCTGTTTTTT
clone_size: once; d_call: TRBD2; v_call: TRBV20-1; j_call: TRBJ2-1; cdr3_aa: CSAKPGLAGAYSYNEQFF; cdr3_nt: TGCAGTGCAAAGCCGGGACTAGCGGGGGCCTACTCCTACAATGAGCAGTTCTTC
clone_size: many; d_call: .; v_call: TRBV20-1; j_call: TRBJ1-6; cdr3_aa: CSARDLGSGPSPLHF; cdr3_nt: TGCAGTGCTAGAGATCTGGGCTCTGGGCCTTCACCCCTCCACTTT
clone_size: few; d_call: TRBD2; v_call: TRBV27; j_call: TRBJ2-2; cdr3_aa: CASRSIQAGGTGELFF; cdr3_nt: TGTGCCAGCAGGTCTATACAGGCGGGGGGCACCGGGGAGCTGTTTTTT
clone_size: many; d_call: TRBD1; v_call: TRBV11-1; j_call: TRBJ2-7; cdr3_aa: CASSYTGTVYEQYF; cdr3_nt: TGTGCCAGCAGCTATACCGGGACAGTCTACGAGCAGTACTTC
clone_size: many; d_call: .; v_call: TRBV15; j_call: TRBJ2-4; cdr3_aa: CATSRDRDTLAKNIQYF; cdr3_nt: TGTGCCACCAGCAGAGATAGGGACACGCTAGCCAAAAACATTCAGTACTTC
clone_size: .; d_call: .; v_call: TRBV6-2/TRBV6-3; j_call: TRBJ2-7; cdr3_aa: CASSYSGALPYEQYF; cdr3_nt: TGTGCCAGCAGTTACTCGGGGGCCCTTCCCTACGAGCAGTACTTC
clone_size: many; d_call: .; v_call: TRBV28; j_call: TRBJ1-5; cdr3_aa: CASRKGGRGEQPQHF; cdr3_nt: TGTGCCAGCAGGAAAGGAGGGAGAGGTGAACAGCCCCAGCATTTT
clone_size: .; d_call: .; v_call: TRBV7-2; j_call: TRBJ1-5; cdr3_aa: CASSLGVSGDNQPQHF; cdr3_nt: TGTGCCAGCAGCTTAGGAGTTAGCGGAGACAATCAGCCCCAGCATTTT
clone_size: .; d_call: TRBD1; v_call: TRBV13; j_call: TRBJ1-6; cdr3_aa: CASSRQGAGDNSPLHF; cdr3_nt: TGTGCCAGCTCTCGACAGGGGGCGGGAGATAATTCACCCCTCCACTTT
clone_size: .; d_call: .; v_call: TRBV6-2/TRBV6-3; j_call: TRBJ2-2; cdr3_aa: CASSYSARGNTGELFF; cdr3_nt: TGTGCCAGCAGTTACTCAGCCCGAGGGAACACCGGGGAGCTGTTTTTT
clone_size: few; d_call: .; v_call: TRBV18; j_call: TRBJ1-5; cdr3_aa: CASSQSGAGSNQPQHF; cdr3_nt: TGTGCCAGCTCACAGTCAGGGGCAGGGAGCAATCAGCCCCAGCATTTT
clone_size: .; d_call: .; v_call: TRBV4-3; j_call: TRBJ2-7; cdr3_aa: CASSQDRWTYEQYF; cdr3_nt: TGCGCCAGCAGCCAAGATCGCTGGACCTACGAGCAGTACTTC
clone_size: .; d_call: .; v_call: TRBV6-1; j_call: TRBJ1-2; cdr3_aa: CASSQRVGIYGYTF; cdr3_nt: TGTGCCAGCAGTCAGAGAGTCGGAATCTATGGCTACACCTTC
clone_size: many; d_call: TRBD1; v_call: TRBV29-1; j_call: TRBJ1-1; cdr3_aa: CSGRTGGNTEAFF; cdr3_nt: TGCAGCGGGAGGACAGGGGGGAACACTGAAGCTTTCTTT
clone_size: .; d_call: TRBD2; v_call: TRBV9; j_call: TRBJ2-5; cdr3_aa: CASSVGGGVETQYF; cdr3_nt: TGTGCCAGCAGCGTAGGCGGGGGTGTAGAGACCCAGTACTTC
clone_size: many; d_call: .; v_call: TRBV24-1; j_call: TRBJ1-2; cdr3_aa: CATSDHREGSGYTF; cdr3_nt: TGTGCCACCAGTGATCACAGGGAGGGCAGCGGCTACACCTTC
clone_size: .; d_call: .; v_call: TRBV5-8; j_call: TRBJ2-2; cdr3_aa: CASSSGTARPGLNTGELFF; cdr3_nt: TGTGCCAGCAGCTCCGGGACAGCTCGTCCGGGACTGAACACCGGGGAGCTGTTTTTT
clone_size: .; d_call: .; v_call: TRBV11-2; j_call: TRBJ1-3; cdr3_aa: CASSLVRGRRGNTIYF; cdr3_nt: TGTGCCAGCAGCTTAGTTCGGGGAAGGAGAGGAAACACCATATATTTT
clone_size: few; d_call: .; v_call: TRBV19; j_call: TRBJ1-1; cdr3_aa: CASSPVRNTEAFF; cdr3_nt: TGTGCCAGTAGCCCAGTGAGAAACACTGAAGCTTTCTTT
clone_size: many; d_call: .; v_call: TRBV28; j_call: TRBJ1-4; cdr3_aa: CASSLVQTGEKLFF; cdr3_nt: TGTGCCAGCAGTTTAGTCCAAACTGGTGAAAAACTGTTTTTT
clone_size: many; d_call: TRBD2; v_call: TRBV7-2; j_call: TRBJ2-5; cdr3_aa: CASSLASLAGQETQYF; cdr3_nt: TGTGCCAGCAGCTTAGCGTCACTAGCGGGGCAAGAGACCCAGTACTTC
clone_size: .; d_call: .; v_call: TRBV20-1; j_call: TRBJ2-7; cdr3_aa: CSAKDGGYEQYF; cdr3_nt: TGCAGTGCTAAGGACGGGGGCTACGAGCAGTACTTC
clone_size: few; d_call: .; v_call: TRBV14; j_call: TRBJ1-1; cdr3_aa: CASKIEQGQNTEAFF; cdr3_nt: TGTGCCAGCAAAATCGAGCAGGGGCAAAACACTGAAGCTTTCTTT
clone_size: many; d_call: .; v_call: TRBV2; j_call: TRBJ2-5; cdr3_aa: CASSAWGATQETQYF; cdr3_nt: TGTGCCAGCAGCGCCTGGGGTGCTACCCAAGAGACCCAGTACTTC
clone_size: many; d_call: TRBD1; v_call: TRBV2; j_call: TRBJ1-1; cdr3_aa: CASNKGGRTEAFF; cdr3_nt: TGTGCCAGCAATAAAGGGGGCAGGACTGAAGCTTTCTTT
clone_size: many; d_call: .; v_call: TRBV24-1; j_call: TRBJ2-5; cdr3_aa: CATSEAVQETQYF; cdr3_nt: TGTGCCACCAGTGAAGCCGTTCAAGAGACCCAGTACTTC